The T cell receptor beta chain under discussion was sequenced for a study of blood T cell repertoires in COVID-19 (dated by TCRdb to about 2020). About the study as a whole: Samples covering the acute and convalescent phases of COVID-19 were provided by collaborators in the United States, Italy and Spain. Where available, HLA class I and class II types were taken from metadata supplied by the sample provider and were not determined by assay-based typing. The repertoires were released in a freely available public database meant as a resource for research on the immune response to SARS-CoV-2. The samples were drawn from the first 160 participants of the ongoing ImmuneRACE study and from 1,254 subjects provided by 6 global collaborators. Sample metadata almost always included a de-identified subject ID, COVID-19 status, age in years and sex. The material from the prospective study consisted of cDNA or gDNA derived from T cells, B-cell-depleted T cells, or PBMCs. Deeply sampled blood TCRbeta repertoires from subjects exposed to, actively infected with, or recovered from COVID-19 were included in the dataset. Study-wide findings and limitations: The amount of clinical and demographic metadata varied by source and participant and was provided uncurated.

The collaborating institutions used their own protocols to collect whole blood in K2EDTA tubes. For TCRbeta analysis, collaborators shipped samples as frozen whole blood, isolated PBMCs, or DNA extracted from either of those sample types. TCRbeta CDR3 regions were amplified from genomic DNA using the immunoSEQ Assay, a bias-controlled multiplex PCR. Regarding the original processing steps: Nucleated cell counts per sample were estimated from amplification of reference gene primers within the assay. To quantify the absolute abundance of each unique TCRbeta CDR3 rearrangement, sequence reads were collapsed and filtered. Productive Simpson clonality was computed per sample as the square root of Simpson's diversity index over productive rearrangements. Sourced from immuneACCESS, this table was stored by TCRdb with only in-frame sequences that have V and J called. A share of the clones is absent; for the studies checked, an unresolved V gene accounts for under half, and the remainder has no known explanation. Clonal size and the V and J genes are those of that table, whereas D and trimming came from the DNA. A total of around 170,000 clones appear in this sample, 86% of them only once. Jointly, the top ten make up 5.5% to 8% of the sample.

In its sample, this clone was seen once. The antigen this receptor binds is unknown. Qualities for individual bases were not recorded, and no much larger clone is one base off. Looking up the germline V gene yields CDR1 SGHTA and CDR2 FQGNSA. From cysteine to phenylalanine, the CDR3 is 15 amino acids long. Here the CDR3 DNA is all that survives: 45 bases in frame from base 1. V lost 5 bases and J lost 4 bases, and the count of bases not matched to a germline gene is 7. In this chain, TRBV7-2 is recombined with TRBJ2-3; 9 middle bases align to TRBD2. Sequencing used peripheral blood. This clonotype was obtained from a man aged 50 to 60 with active or convalescent COVID-19. The DNA reads as follows: TGTGCCAGCAGCCCCATAGCGGGGGCTGCAGATACGCAGTATTTT. This is translated as CASSPIAGAADTQYF.